The 10 T cell receptor beta chains below were found in one sample sequenced in a study of graft-versus-host responses after intestinal transplantation. The antigens these receptors bind are not known. Using immunoSEQ multiplex PCR, the repertoire was profiled, and TCRdb retains in-frame clones only, with some absent. The data hold about 110,000 clones, with around 94% observed a single time. The sequencing used unstimulated CD8+ T cells sorted from spleen or lymph node cells, collected before transplant. Source of these receptors: a human donor who was the organ donor for an intestinal transplant.

V is TRBV6-1 and J is TRBJ1-5; D remains ambiguous. The V end was cut by 1 base, the J end by 0 bases, with 7 bases between. Germline-derived CDR1 and CDR2 are MNHNS and SASEGT. The CDR3 totals 15 residues. In DNA, the CDR3 is TGTGCCAGCAGTGAAGTGTGGCATAGCAATCAGCCCCAGCATTTT. Its translation: CASSEVWHSNQPQHF.

The chain uses TRBV4-2 and TRBJ2-1; D might be TRBD2 (5 bases). Germline assignment: CDR1 LGHNA and CDR2 YNFKEQ. The CDR3 covers 17 residues. V was clipped by 2 bases and J by 9 bases, with 23 bases between them. The CDR3 bases are TGTGCCAGCAGCCAACGACGGGCGGAAACGTATGGGAGTGAGCAGTTCTTC. Encoded protein: CASSQRRAETYGSEQFF.

The V gene is TRBV12-1, the J gene TRBJ2-1; whether TRBD2, the table's D call, matches the DNA was not checked. TRBV12-1 counts as a pseudogene. The CDR3 covers 16 residues. The CDR3 is CASSLGVRRDGYEQFF. Written as DNA, the CDR3 is TGTGCCAGCAGCTTGGGGGTTCGGCGGGATGGCTATGAGCAGTTCTTC.

The chain carries TRBV29-1 and TRBJ2-5; 8 bases fit TRBD1. The CDR3 spans 13 residues. The V gene's germline CDR1 is SQVTM and CDR2 ANQGSEA. With V trimmed by 6 bases and J by 5 bases, 8 bases remained unmatched. Here the CDR3 reads CSVVQGAGETQYF. The CDR3 coding sequence is TGCAGCGTGGTCCAGGGGGCAGGGGAGACCCAGTACTTC.

This clone is a singleton in its sample. The chain couples TRBV2 to TRBJ1-4; weak D call: TRBD1 (6 bases). The ends were cut back, 4 bases at V and 6 bases at J, with 18 bases in the middle. The length of the CDR3 is 16 residues. Germline-derived CDR1 and CDR2 are SNHLY and FYNNEI. The CDR3 region is CASSVFGQGRDEKLFF. CDR3 bases: TGTGCCAGCAGTGTATTTGGGCAGGGGCGAGATGAAAAACTGTTTTTT.

This chain links TRBV11-3 with TRBJ2-4; weak D call: TRBD1 (5 bases). The germline V gene has CDR1 SGHNT and CDR2 YENEEA. CDR3 size: 12 residues. Trimming removed 4 bases from V and 8 bases from J, with 9 bases in between. CDR3 in amino acids: CASSYRMDIQYF. The DNA of the CDR3 is TGTGCCAGCAGCTACAGGATGGACATTCAGTACTTC.

The chain employs TRBV28 and TRBJ1-6, with 7 bases identical to TRBD1. Germline V gives CDR1 MDHEN, CDR2 SYDVKM. V gave up 6 bases and J gave up 7 bases; unmatched junction bases: 6. This CDR3 has 14 amino acids. The CDR3 protein is CASSQTGQNSPLHF. The CDR3 region has the DNA TGTGCCAGCAGCCAGACAGGGCAGAATTCACCCCTCCACTTT.

This chain connects TRBV4-1 to TRBJ1-4; D is possibly TRBD1 (5 bases). The CDR3 loop spans 13 amino acids. V was pared by 1 base and J by 7 bases, with 7 bases between. CDR1 and CDR2 (germline): MGHRA, YSYEKL. The CDR3 protein is CASSQVGVEKLFF. The DNA for the CDR3 is TGCGCCAGCAGCCAAGTAGGGGTTGAAAAACTGTTTTTT.

V is TRBV7-9 and J is TRBJ2-5; D is unclear. V was cut by 5 bases and J by 4 bases, with 11 bases left in between. The V gene's germline CDR1 is SEHNR and CDR2 FQNEAQ (reference sequence). This CDR3 has 13 amino acids. CDR3 loop: CASSPNPGETQYF. The CDR3 bases are TGTGCCAGCAGCCCAAACCCCGGAGAGACCCAGTACTTC.

V and J are TRBV18 and TRBJ1-1, with D perhaps matching TRBD1 (5 bases). The germline V and J ends were trimmed by 3 bases and 0 bases, with 11 bases remaining between them. Germline lookup yields CDR1 KGHSH and CDR2 LQKENI. CDR3 size: 15 residues. The CDR3 sequence: CASSPSRALNTEAFF. In DNA form, the CDR3 reads TGTGCCAGCTCACCTTCCAGGGCCCTGAACACTGAAGCTTTCTTT.